The sequence of this T cell receptor (beta chain) was determined in a study of response to subunit inactivated influenza vaccine. A single record per CDR3 protein comes from TCRdb applying MiXCR to the RT-PCR reads. The sample carries under 200,000 distinct CDR3 sequences, about 12% recorded once. In its sample, this clonotype was seen a few times. CDR1 is LGHNA and CDR2 is YSLEER in the germline V gene. The ends were cut back, 3 bases at V and 4 bases at J, with 12 bases in the middle. This CDR3 has 14 residues. These same records also appear under a second study, on T cells expressing NK-cell markers. This second study says: It was by 5'RACE template switching with UMIs that TCR beta cDNA was made. TCR beta repertoires came from sorted CD3+CD56+NKG2C+, CD3+CD56+NKG2C- and CD3+CD56-NKG2C+ T cells. With respect to HCMV, most of the eight sequenced donors were seropositive, and one was seronegative.

Sequences were derived from CD8+ T cells sorted from PBMCs, sampled 11 to 12 days after vaccination. V and J are TRBV4-3 and TRBJ2-5; D is perhaps TRBD1 (6 bases). The sequence was collected from a man over 45 who received an inactivated influenza vaccine. Written as DNA, the CDR3 is TGCGCCAGCAGCCATGGGGGCCCGGGAGAGACCCAGTACTTC. Translation gives CASSHGGPGETQYF.